This T cell receptor (beta chain) is from a study of cytomegalovirus exposure and HLA in healthy donors. As regards this clone: Its antigen is unknown.

Overall study results and limits: Judged likely to be a sequencing artifact was a cluster of highly shared sequence variants. TCR beta V- and J-gene trimming, according to a later analysis, was linked to a missense DCLRE1C variant. Earlier results showed most TCR beta V segments being productive about 90% or about 30% of the time.

The CDR3 extends over 16 amino acids. The V gene's germline CDR1 is MNHEY and CDR2 SVGAGI. V was clipped by 0 bases and J by 4 bases; unmatched bases: 5. Researchers ran the PCR with 60 Vbeta and 13 Jbeta primers. Sequenced by immunoSEQ multiplex PCR; TCRdb stores in-frame clones only, minus some. The table lists about 200,000 clones, roughly 77% of them singletons, with approximately 0.4% in the top ten. The TCR comes from a male donor in good health and CMV-seropositive. Sequencing used PBMCs. The V call is TRBV6-5, the J call TRBJ2-7; 11 bases line up with TRBD2. The DNA of the CDR3 is TGTGCCAGCAGTTACTCGGGGACTAGCGGCCCATACGAGCAGTACTTC. It codes for CASSYSGTSGPYEQYF.